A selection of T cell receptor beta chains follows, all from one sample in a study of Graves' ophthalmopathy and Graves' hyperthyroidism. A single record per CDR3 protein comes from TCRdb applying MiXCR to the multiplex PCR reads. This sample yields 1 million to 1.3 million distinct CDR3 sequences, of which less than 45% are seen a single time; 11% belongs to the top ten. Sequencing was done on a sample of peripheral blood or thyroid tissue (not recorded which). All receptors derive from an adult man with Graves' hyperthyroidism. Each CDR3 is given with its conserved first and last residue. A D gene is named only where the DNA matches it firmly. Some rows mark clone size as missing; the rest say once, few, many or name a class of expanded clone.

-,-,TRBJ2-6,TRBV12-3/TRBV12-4,TGTGCCAGCAGTTCCCTGGGGCGAGGGGCCAACGTCCTGACTTTC,CASSSLGRGANVLTF
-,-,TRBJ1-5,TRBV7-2,TGTGCCAGCAGCTTAGGAATCACCGGCGGGAATCAGCCCCAGCATTTT,CASSLGITGGNQPQHF
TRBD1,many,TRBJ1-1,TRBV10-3,TGTGCCATCAGTGTATCAGGGGGCAACACTGAAGCTTTCTTT,CAISVSGGNTEAFF
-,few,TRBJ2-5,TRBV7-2,TGTGCCAGCAGACCGCCGACAGGTCGGGAGACCCAGTACTTC,CASRPPTGRETQYF
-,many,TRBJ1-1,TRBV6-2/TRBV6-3,TGTGCCAGCACTAAACAGAACACTGAAGCTTTCTTT,CASTKQNTEAFF
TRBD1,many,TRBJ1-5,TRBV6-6,TGTGCCAGCAGACGAGGACAGGGAGGGAATCAGCCCCAGCATTTT,CASRRGQGGNQPQHF
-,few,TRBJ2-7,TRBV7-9,TGTGCCGGCAGCTTAGGGGGGAGCGAGCAGTACTTC,CAGSLGGSEQYF
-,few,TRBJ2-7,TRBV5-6,TGTGCCAGCAGCTTGCTAGGGCCACGGGAGCAGTACTTC,CASSLLGPREQYF
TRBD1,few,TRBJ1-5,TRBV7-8,TGTGCCAGCAGCCAAGGTGGGACAGCAAAGAATCAGCCCCAGCATTTT,CASSQGGTAKNQPQHF
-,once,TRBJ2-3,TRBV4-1,TGCGCCAGCAGCCAAGATGGAGTTGGCACAGATACGCAGTATTTT,CASSQDGVGTDTQYF
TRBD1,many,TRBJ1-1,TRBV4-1,TGCGCCAGCAGCCAAGAGGGACAGGGGGTGGTTGAAGCTTTCTTT,CASSQEGQGVVEAFF
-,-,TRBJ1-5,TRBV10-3,TGTGCCATCAGTGACTGGGGATACAATCAGCCCCAGCATTTT,CAISDWGYNQPQHF
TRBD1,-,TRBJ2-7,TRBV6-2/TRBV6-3,TGTGCCAGCAGGTCCCATGGACAGGGGACCTACGAGCAGTACTTC,CASRSHGQGTYEQYF
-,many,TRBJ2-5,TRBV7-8,TGTGCCAGCAGCTTAGTTTCAGGGGAGTCGGGAGAGACCCAGTACTTC,CASSLVSGESGETQYF
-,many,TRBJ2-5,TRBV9,TGTGCCAGCAGCGCCGCCGAAGGGACCCAGTACTTC,CASSAAEGTQYF
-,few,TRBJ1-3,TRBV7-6,TGTGCCAGCAGCTTAGCGGGACCTTTAGGAAACACCATATATTTT,CASSLAGPLGNTIYF
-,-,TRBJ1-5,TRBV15,TGTGCCACCAGCAAGGGTGGGGTGAGCAATCAGCCCCAGCATTTT,CATSKGGVSNQPQHF
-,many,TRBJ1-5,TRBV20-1,TGCAGTGCTAGGGGGGGATCCCGCAATCAGCCCCAGCATTTT,CSARGGSRNQPQHF
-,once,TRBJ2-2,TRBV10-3,TGTGCCATCAGTGATGGGCTAGCCTCGACCGGGGAGCTGTTTTTT,CAISDGLASTGELFF
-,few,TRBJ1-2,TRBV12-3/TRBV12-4,TGTGCCAGCACCCCCTCAGGGACCGCTAACTATGGCTACACCTTC,CASTPSGTANYGYTF
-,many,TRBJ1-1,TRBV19,TGTGCCAGTAGCGAGACTTGGGGCACTGAAGCTTTCTTT,CASSETWGTEAFF
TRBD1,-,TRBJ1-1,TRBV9,TGTGCCAGCAGCGGGGGACAGGGGTTGTCGGACACTGAAGCTTTCTTT,CASSGGQGLSDTEAFF
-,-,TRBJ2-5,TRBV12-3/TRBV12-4,TGTGCCAGCGCGTTACACACCGGGGACCAAGAGACCCAGTACTTC,CASALHTGDQETQYF
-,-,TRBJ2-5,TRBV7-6,TGTGCCAGCAGCTTAGTGTCGGGGTTTCGAGAGACCCAGTACTTC,CASSLVSGFRETQYF
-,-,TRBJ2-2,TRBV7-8,TGTGCCAGCAGCCCATATGCGAACAGGGAATTAAACGCCGGGGAGCTGTTTTTT,CASSPYANRELNAGELFF
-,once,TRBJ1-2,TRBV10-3,TGTGCCACTAATGGCGGCGGGAACTATGGCTACACCTTC,CATNGGGNYGYTF
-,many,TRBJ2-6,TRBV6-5,TGTGCCAGCAGTTACTCGAGATCTGGGGCCAACGTCCTGACTTTC,CASSYSRSGANVLTF